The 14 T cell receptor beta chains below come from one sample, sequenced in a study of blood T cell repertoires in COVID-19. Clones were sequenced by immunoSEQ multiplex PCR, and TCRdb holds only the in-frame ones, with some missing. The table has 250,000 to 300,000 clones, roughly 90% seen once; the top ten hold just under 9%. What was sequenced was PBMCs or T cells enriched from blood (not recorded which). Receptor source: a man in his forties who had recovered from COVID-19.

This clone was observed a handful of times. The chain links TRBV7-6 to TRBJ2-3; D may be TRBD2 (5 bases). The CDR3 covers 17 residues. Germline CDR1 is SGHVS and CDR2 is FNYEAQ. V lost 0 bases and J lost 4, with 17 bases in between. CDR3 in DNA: TGTGCCAGCAGCTTAGCGGTAGGGCCCGAGGGCCCAGATACGCAGTATTTT. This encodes CASSLAVGPEGPDTQYF.

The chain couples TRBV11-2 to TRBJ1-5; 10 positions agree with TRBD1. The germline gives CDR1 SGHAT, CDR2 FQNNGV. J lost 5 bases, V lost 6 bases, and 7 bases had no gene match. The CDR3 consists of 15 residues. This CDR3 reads CASSSTGTGDQPQHF. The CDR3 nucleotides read TGTGCCAGCAGTTCTACCGGGACAGGGGATCAGCCCCAGCATTTT.

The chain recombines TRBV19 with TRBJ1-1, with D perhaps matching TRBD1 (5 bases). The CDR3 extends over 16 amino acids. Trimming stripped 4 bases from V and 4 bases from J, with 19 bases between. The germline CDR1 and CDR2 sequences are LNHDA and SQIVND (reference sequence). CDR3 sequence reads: CASSKKAGPRATEAFF. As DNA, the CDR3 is TGTGCCAGTAGTAAGAAAGCGGGACCGCGGGCCACTGAAGCTTTCTTT. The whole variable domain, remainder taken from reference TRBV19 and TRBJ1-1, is DGGITQSPKYLFRKEGQNVTLSCEQNLNHDAMYWYRQDPGQGLRLIYYSQIVNDFQKGDIAEGYSVSREKKESFPLTVTSAQKNPTAFYLCASSKKAGPRATEAFFGQGTRLTVV.

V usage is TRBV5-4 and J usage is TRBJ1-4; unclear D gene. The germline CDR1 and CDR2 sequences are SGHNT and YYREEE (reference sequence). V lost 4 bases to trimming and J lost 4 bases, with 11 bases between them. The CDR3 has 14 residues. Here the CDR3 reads CASSANIHNEKLFF. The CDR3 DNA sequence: TGTGCCAGCAGCGCCAACATCCATAATGAAAAACTGTTTTTT.

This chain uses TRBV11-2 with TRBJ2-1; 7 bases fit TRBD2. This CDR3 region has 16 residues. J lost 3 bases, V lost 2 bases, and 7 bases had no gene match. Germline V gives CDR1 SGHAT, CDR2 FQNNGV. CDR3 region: CASSLLAVLLYNEQFF. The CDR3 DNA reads TGTGCCAGCAGCTTACTAGCGGTCTTGCTCTACAATGAGCAGTTCTTC.

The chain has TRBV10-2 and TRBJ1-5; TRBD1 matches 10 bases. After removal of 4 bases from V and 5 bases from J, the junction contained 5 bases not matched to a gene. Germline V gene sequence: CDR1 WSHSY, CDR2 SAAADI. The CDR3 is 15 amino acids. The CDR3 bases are TGCGCCAGCAGTGCGCCCGGGACAGGGGATCAGCCCCAGCATTTT. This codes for CASSAPGTGDQPQHF.

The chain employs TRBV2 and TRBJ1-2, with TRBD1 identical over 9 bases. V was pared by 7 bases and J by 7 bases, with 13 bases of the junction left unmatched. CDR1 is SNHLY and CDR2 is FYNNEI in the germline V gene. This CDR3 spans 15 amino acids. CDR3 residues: CASTHRDRVRGGYTF. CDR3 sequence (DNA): TGTGCCAGCACTCACCGGGACAGGGTCCGGGGTGGCTACACCTTC.

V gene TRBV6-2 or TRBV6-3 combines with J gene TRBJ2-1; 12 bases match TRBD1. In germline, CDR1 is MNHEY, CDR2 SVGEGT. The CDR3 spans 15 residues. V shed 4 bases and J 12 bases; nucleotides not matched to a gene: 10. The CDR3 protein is CASSSPRDRGLGQFF. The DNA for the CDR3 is TGTGCCAGCAGTTCCCCCCGGGACAGGGGGCTTGGGCAGTTCTTC.

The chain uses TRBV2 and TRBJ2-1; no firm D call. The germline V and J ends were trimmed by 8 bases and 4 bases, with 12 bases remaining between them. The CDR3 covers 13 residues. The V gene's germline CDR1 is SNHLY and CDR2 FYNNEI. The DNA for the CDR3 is TGTGCCAGCTCCCTAGGCCCTTACAATGAGCAGTTCTTC. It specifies CASSLGPYNEQFF.

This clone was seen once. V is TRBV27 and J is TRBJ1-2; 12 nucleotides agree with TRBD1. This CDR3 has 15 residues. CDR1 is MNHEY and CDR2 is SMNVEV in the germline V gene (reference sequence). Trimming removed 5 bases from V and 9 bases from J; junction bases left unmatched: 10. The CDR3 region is CASSPGTGGVWSYTF. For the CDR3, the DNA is TGTGCCAGCAGTCCCGGGACAGGGGGCGTCTGGAGCTACACCTTC.

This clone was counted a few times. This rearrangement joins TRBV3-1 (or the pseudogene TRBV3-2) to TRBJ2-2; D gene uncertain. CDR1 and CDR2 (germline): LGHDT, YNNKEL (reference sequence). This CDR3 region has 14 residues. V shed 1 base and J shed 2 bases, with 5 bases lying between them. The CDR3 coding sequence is TGTGCCAGCAGCCAAGGTCCTAACACCGGGGAGCTGTTTTTT. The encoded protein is CASSQGPNTGELFF.

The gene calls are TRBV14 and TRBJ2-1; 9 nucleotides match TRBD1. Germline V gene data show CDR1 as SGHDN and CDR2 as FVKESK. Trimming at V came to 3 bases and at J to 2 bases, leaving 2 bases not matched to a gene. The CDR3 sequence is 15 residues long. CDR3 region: CASSHGQGTYNEQFF. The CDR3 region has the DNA TGTGCCAGCAGCCACGGACAGGGGACCTACAATGAGCAGTTCTTC. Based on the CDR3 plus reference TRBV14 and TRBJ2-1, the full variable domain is EAGVTQFPSHSVIEKGQTVTLRCDPISGHDNLYWYRRVMGKEIKFLLHFVKESKQDESGMPNNRFLAERTGGTYSTLKVQPAELEDSGVYFCASSHGQGTYNEQFFGPGTRLTVL.

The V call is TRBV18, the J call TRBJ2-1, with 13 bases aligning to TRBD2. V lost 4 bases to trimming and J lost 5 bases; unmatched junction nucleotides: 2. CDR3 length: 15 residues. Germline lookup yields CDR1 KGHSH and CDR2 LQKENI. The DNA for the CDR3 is TGTGCCAGCTCACTGGGGACTAGCGGGGACAATGAGCAGTTCTTC. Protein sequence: CASSLGTSGDNEQFF.

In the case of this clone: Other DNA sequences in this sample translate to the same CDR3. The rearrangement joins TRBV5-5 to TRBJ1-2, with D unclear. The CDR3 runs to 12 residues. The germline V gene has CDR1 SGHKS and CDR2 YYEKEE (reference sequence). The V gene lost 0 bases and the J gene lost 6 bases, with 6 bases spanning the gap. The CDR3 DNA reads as TGTGCCAGCAGCTTGGGAGGGAATGGCTACACCTTC. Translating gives CASSLGGNGYTF.